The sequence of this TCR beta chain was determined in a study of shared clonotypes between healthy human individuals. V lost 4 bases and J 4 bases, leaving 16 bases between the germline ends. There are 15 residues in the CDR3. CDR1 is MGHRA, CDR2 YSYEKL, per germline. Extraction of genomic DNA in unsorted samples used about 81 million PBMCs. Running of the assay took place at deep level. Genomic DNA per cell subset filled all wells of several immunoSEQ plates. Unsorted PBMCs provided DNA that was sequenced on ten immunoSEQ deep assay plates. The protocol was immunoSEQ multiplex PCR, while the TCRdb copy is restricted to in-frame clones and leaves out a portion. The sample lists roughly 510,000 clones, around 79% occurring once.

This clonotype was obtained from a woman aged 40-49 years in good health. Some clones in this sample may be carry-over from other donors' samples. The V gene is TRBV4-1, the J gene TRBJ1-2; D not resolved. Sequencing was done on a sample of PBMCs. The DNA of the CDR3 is TGCGCCAGCAGCCTTAGGCCAACTGCCCCCTATGGCTACACCTTC. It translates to CASSLRPTAPYGYTF.